Shown below are 24 T cell receptor beta chains from a single sample sequenced in a study of cytomegalovirus exposure and HLA in healthy donors. Assay: immunoSEQ multiplex PCR; the TCRdb copy retains only in-frame clones and omits some. The repertoire holds 68,000 or so clones, with more than 80% as singletons. Specimen: PBMCs. These receptors were collected from a woman aged 18-29 years in good health and CMV-seronegative.

V is TRBV5-1 and J is TRBJ1-2, with 7 nucleotides matching TRBD1. Germline values: CDR1 SGHRS, CDR2 YFSETQ. The CDR3 loop spans 15 amino acids. The V segment lost 0 bases and the J segment 8 bases; nucleotides outside the gene matches: 10. Here the CDR3 reads CASSLGHLDREGYTF. The CDR3 nucleotides read TGCGCCAGCAGCTTGGGCCACCTCGACAGGGAAGGCTACACCTTC.

The chain combines TRBV6-5 with TRBJ1-1; D unresolved. Germline loops: CDR1 MNHEY, CDR2 SVGAGI. V was pared by 5 bases and J by 0 bases, with 7 bases between. The CDR3 runs to 13 residues. The chain's CDR3 is CASSLTVNTEAFF. The CDR3, as DNA: TGTGCCAGCAGTCTCACAGTGAACACTGAAGCTTTCTTT.

This rearrangement joins TRBV30 to TRBJ1-6; no clear D. The CDR3 contains 15 residues. Deletions cut 2 bases from V and 7 bases from J, with 15 bases between. The germline V gene encodes CDR1 GTSNPN and CDR2 SVGIG (reference sequence). CDR3 DNA sequence: TGTGCCTGGAGTTTGCGGCCAGGCGGGAATTCACCCCTCCACTTT. Protein: CAWSLRPGGNSPLHF.

J is TRBJ1-5 and V is TRBV7-2; D is perhaps TRBD1 (5 bases). Trimming took off 1 base at V and 0 bases at J, with 13 bases between the two ends. Germline lookup yields CDR1 SGHTA and CDR2 FQGNSA. This CDR3 region has 17 residues. The CDR3 DNA sequence: TGTGCCAGCAGCTTAGTGGCCAGGGCTTATAGCAATCAGCCCCAGCATTTT. Translation: CASSLVARAYSNQPQHF.

V gene TRBV7-8 combines with J gene TRBJ2-3, with 7 bases fitting TRBD2. The CDR3 loop spans 14 amino acids. The V and J ends lost 3 bases and 2 bases, in that order; junction bases with no gene match: 2. Per the germline V gene, CDR1 is SGHVS and CDR2 is FQNEAQ. The CDR3 here is CASSFGGDTDTQYF. Written as DNA, the CDR3 is TGTGCCAGCAGCTTTGGGGGGGACACAGATACGCAGTATTTT. The variable domain in full, with the rest retrieved from reference TRBV7-8 and TRBJ2-3, is GAGVSQSPRYKVAKRGQDVALRCDPISGHVSLFWYQQALGQGPEFLTYFQNEAQLDKSGLPSDRFFAERPEGSVSTLKIQRTQQEDSAVYLCASSFGGDTDTQYFGPGTRLTVL.

CDR3 region: CSVDPGDTQYF. For the CDR3, the DNA is TGCAGCGTTGACCCCGGGGATACGCAGTATTTT. The chain carries TRBV29-1 and TRBJ2-3; the D is unclear. Germline CDR1 reads SQVTM; CDR2 reads ANQGSEA. The CDR3 has 11 residues. Trimming took off 3 bases at V and 6 bases at J, with 7 bases between the two ends.

The rearrangement links TRBV5-1 to TRBJ1-1; tentatively, D is TRBD1 (6 bases). The CDR3 sequence is 14 residues long. Trimming removed 3 bases from V and 4 bases from J, with 13 bases in between. Per the germline V gene, CDR1 is SGHRS and CDR2 is YFSETQ. The CDR3 is CASSSEGGFTEAFF. CDR3 DNA sequence: TGCGCCAGCAGCTCCGAAGGGGGTTTCACTGAAGCTTTCTTT.

The V and J genes are TRBV18 and TRBJ2-7; 7 nucleotides match TRBD1. This CDR3 comprises 14 residues. Unmatched junction bases numbered 4, after V lost 3 bases and J lost 2 bases. Per germline, CDR1 KGHSH and CDR2 LQKENI. The CDR3 nucleotides read TGTGCCAGCTCACCCCCGGGACAGACCTACGAGCAGTACTTC. Translated, it gives CASSPPGQTYEQYF.

The rearrangement joins TRBV10-3 to TRBJ1-3; D possibly corresponds to TRBD1 (6 bases). The CDR3 sequence is 14 residues long. Between the trimmed V and J ends, which lost 6 bases and 9 bases, there was a span of 18 bases. Per germline, CDR1 ENHRY and CDR2 SYGVKD. The CDR3 DNA reads TGTGCCATCAGGATGGGGCAGGGGTCGGCCACCATATATTTT. Its protein is CAIRMGQGSATIYF.

The DNA of the CDR3 is TGTGCCAGTTGCGGGAGGGACTACGAGCAGTACTTC. It codes for CASCGRDYEQYF. The chain carries TRBV19 and TRBJ2-7, with 9 bases that match TRBD2. The CDR3 has 12 residues. The germline CDR1 and CDR2 sequences are LNHDA and SQIVND (reference sequence). The V and J ends lost 8 bases and 3 bases, in that order; junction bases with no gene match: 2.

This chain connects TRBV5-8 to TRBJ1-2; 8 bases map to TRBD1. The germline V gene has CDR1 SGHTS and CDR2 YDEGEE. V lost 1 base and J lost 8; bases outside the gene matches: 19. The CDR3 runs 18 residues. CDR3 residues: CASSLMLQGAYGGFGYTF. The CDR3 DNA follows: TGTGCCAGCAGCTTGATGCTGCAGGGGGCGTATGGGGGCTTCGGCTACACCTTC.

The rearrangement links TRBV6-6 to TRBJ2-7; 8 bases map to TRBD1. The CDR3 is 15 amino acids. In germline, CDR1 is MNHNY, CDR2 SVGAGI (reference sequence). The V gene end was trimmed by 0 bases and the J gene end by 3 bases; junction bases not matched to a gene: 4. For the CDR3, the DNA is TGTGCCAGCAGTTACTCGGGACAGGCGGACTACGAGCAGTACTTC. Amino acids: CASSYSGQADYEQYF.

The chain has TRBV18 and TRBJ1-1, with D possibly being TRBD1 (6 bases). V was pared by 0 bases and J by 5 bases, with 13 bases between. Germline assignment: CDR1 KGHSH and CDR2 LQKENI. CDR3 length: 15 amino acids. The CDR3 region has the DNA TGTGCCAGCTCACCACCGTCCCAGGGGAGAACTGAAGCTTTCTTT. The encoded protein is CASSPPSQGRTEAFF.

The chain uses TRBV5-6 and TRBJ2-2; unclear D gene. V lost 4 bases and J lost 5, with 12 bases in between. Germline CDR1 reads SGHDT; CDR2 reads YYEEEE. The CDR3 covers 14 residues. The CDR3: CASSGRSLTGELFF. The CDR3 DNA reads as TGTGCCAGCAGCGGAAGGAGTCTTACCGGGGAGCTGTTTTTT.

The V gene is TRBV28, the J gene TRBJ1-2, with 11 bases identical to TRBD1. The V and J ends lost 5 bases and 3 bases, in that order; junction bases with no gene match: 5. In germline, CDR1 is MDHEN, CDR2 SYDVKM. This CDR3 region has 15 residues. The CDR3 protein is CASSPDRGHYYGYTF. The CDR3, as DNA: TGTGCCAGCAGTCCGGACAGGGGGCACTACTATGGCTACACCTTC.

The chain is built from TRBV2 and TRBJ2-3; D perhaps matches TRBD1 (7 bases). Between the trimmed V and J ends, which lost 3 bases and 4 bases, there was a span of 14 bases. This CDR3 has 15 residues. From germline, CDR1 is SNHLY and CDR2 FYNNEI. CDR3 bases: TGTGCCAGCAGTGATGGCAGGGGGAGGCCAGATACGCAGTATTTT. Its translation is CASSDGRGRPDTQYF.

The chain carries TRBV6-5 and TRBJ1-2, with 8 nucleotides matching TRBD1. Germline lookup yields CDR1 MNHEY and CDR2 SVGAGI. The CDR3 covers 14 residues. The J segment lost 2 bases and the V segment lost 5 bases, leaving 4 bases of the junction unmatched. The DNA of the CDR3 is TGTGCCAGCAGTGAAGGGACAGGCAACTATGGCTACACCTTC. It translates to CASSEGTGNYGYTF.

The rearrangement uses TRBV4-2 and TRBJ2-7, with 8 bases matching TRBD2. This CDR3 spans 16 amino acids. The V and J ends lost 0 bases and 3 bases, in that order; junction bases with no gene match: 7. Germline V gives CDR1 LGHNA, CDR2 YNFKEQ. CDR3 nucleotide sequence: TGTGCCAGCAGCCAAGAACTCAGCGGGAGTCTCTACGAGCAGTACTTC. Protein sequence: CASSQELSGSLYEQYF.

CDR3 protein: CSGTGRYGYTF. The CDR3 region has the DNA TGCAGTGGGACAGGGAGGTATGGCTACACCTTC. This rearrangement joins TRBV20-1 to TRBJ1-2; 8 bases line up with TRBD1. V lost 7 bases to trimming and J lost 5 bases; unmatched junction nucleotides: 3. From germline, CDR1 is DFQATT and CDR2 SNEGSKA (reference sequence). CDR3 size: 11 residues.

This clone was seen a single time. The chain combines TRBV7-9 with TRBJ2-2, with D perhaps matching TRBD1 (6 bases). V was trimmed by 6 bases and J by 10 bases, leaving 18 bases between them. Germline values: CDR1 SEHNR, CDR2 FQNEAQ (reference sequence). The CDR3 loop spans 14 amino acids. The DNA for the CDR3 is TGTGCCAGCAGAGAAGGGGCAGGGGCTGAGGAGCTGTTTTTT. It codes for CASREGAGAEELFF.

The V and J genes are TRBV7-2 and TRBJ2-1; TRBD2 aligns across 7 bases. Trimming took 1 base from V and 5 from J; bases not matched to a gene: 5. This CDR3 has 15 residues. Germline V gene data show CDR1 as SGHTA and CDR2 as FQGNSA. CDR3 region: CASSLGGSTHNEQFF. In DNA form, the CDR3 reads TGTGCCAGCAGCTTAGGCGGGAGTACCCACAATGAGCAGTTCTTC.

This clone was detected only once. The chain employs TRBV18 and TRBJ1-5; 10 nucleotides line up with TRBD1. J lost 1 base, V lost 3 bases, and 9 bases had no gene match. Germline V CDR1 and CDR2: KGHSH, LQKENI. The CDR3 consists of 18 residues. Written as DNA, the CDR3 is TGTGCCAGCTCACCCTGGGACAGGGGAGGGTTCAGCAATCAGCCCCAGCATTTT. Protein sequence: CASSPWDRGGFSNQPQHF.

This chain joins TRBV27 and TRBJ2-5; TRBD1 matches at 7 bases. Germline V CDR1 and CDR2: MNHEY, SMNVEV (reference sequence). The length of the CDR3 is 14 residues. V lost 7 bases and J lost 2; bases outside the gene matches: 7. The CDR3 nucleotides are TGTGCCAGCAAACAGGGGACGGTTCAAGAGACCCAGTACTTC. This encodes CASKQGTVQETQYF.

The rearrangement uses TRBV27 and TRBJ1-6, with D possibly TRBD1 on 6 matching bases. Germline CDR1 is MNHEY and CDR2 is SMNVEV (reference sequence). The CDR3 extends over 14 amino acids. Trimming took 7 bases from V and 8 from J, leaving 15 bases between them. The CDR3 reads CASTPGTRYSPLHF. The CDR3, as DNA: TGTGCCAGCACCCCTGGGACAAGGTATTCACCCCTCCACTTT.